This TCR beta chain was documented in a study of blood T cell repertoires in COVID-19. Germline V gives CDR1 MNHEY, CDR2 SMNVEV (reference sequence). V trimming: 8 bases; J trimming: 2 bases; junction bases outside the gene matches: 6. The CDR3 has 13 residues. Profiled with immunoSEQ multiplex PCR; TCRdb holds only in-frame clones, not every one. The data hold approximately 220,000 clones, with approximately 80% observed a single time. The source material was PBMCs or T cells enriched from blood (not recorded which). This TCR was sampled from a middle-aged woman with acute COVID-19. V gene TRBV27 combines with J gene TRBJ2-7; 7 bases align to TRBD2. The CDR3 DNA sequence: TGTGCCAGCGGTCTGGGACTAACCTACGAGCAGTACTTC. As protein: CASGLGLTYEQYF.